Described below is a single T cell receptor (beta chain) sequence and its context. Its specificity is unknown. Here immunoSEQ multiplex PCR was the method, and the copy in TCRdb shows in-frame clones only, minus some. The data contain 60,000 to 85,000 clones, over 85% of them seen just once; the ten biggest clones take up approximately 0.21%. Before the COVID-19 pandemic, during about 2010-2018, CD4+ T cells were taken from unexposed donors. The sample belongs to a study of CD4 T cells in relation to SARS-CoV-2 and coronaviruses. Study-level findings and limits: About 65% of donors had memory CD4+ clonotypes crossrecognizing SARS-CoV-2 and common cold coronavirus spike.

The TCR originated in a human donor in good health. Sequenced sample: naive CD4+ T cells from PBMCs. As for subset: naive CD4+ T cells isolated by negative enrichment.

The CDR3 sequence is CASSFGDTQYF. In DNA, the CDR3 is TGTGCCAGCAGCTTTGGGGATACGCAGTATTTT. This chain links TRBV7-2 with TRBJ2-3; the D is unclear. V dropped 3 bases and J dropped 6 bases, with 4 bases sitting between them. Germline lookup yields CDR1 SGHTA and CDR2 FQGNSA. This CDR3 is 11 amino acids long.